This TCR beta chain was found in a study of metastatic and nonmetastatic thyroid tumors (dated by TCRdb to the early 2020s). At the level of the whole study: The researchers compared repertoires between peripheral blood samples and tumor or nodule tissue samples from patients with malignant or benign thyroid disease.

The paper's findings and limits, for the study overall: In both blood and tumor samples, malignant tumors were reported to have significantly higher TCR beta diversity than benign nodules.

No treatment had been received by any patient before thyroid surgery. The study retrospectively analysed patient clinical samples collected from about 2012 to 2018 using T-cell receptor beta sequencing. There are many counts of this clone. Its antigen target is currently unknown. Germline and junction disagree at one end, which may indicate a read error. As encoded in the germline V gene, CDR1 is KGHSH while CDR2 is LQKENI. Measured from the cysteine to the phenylalanine, the CDR3 is 11 residues long. The DNA shown is the 33-base CDR3, in frame from base 1. The library was produced with PCR. TCRdb shows the sequencer as Illumina HiSeq 4000. The TCR beta-chain CDR3 region of each patient was profiled by high-throughput sequencing. The source study handled its data this way. The researchers built a classifier to tell apart papillary thyroid cancer patients with distant metastasis, based on CDR3 differences among clinicopathological groups. To measure repertoire diversity the researchers used the Shannon index, while the Morisita-Horn index served to gauge how similar the tumor and blood repertoires were. TCRdb reran the public reads through fastp at Q25 and MiXCR, keeping productive beta chains. It is TCRdb's table, rather than the study itself, that gives the V and J calls and clone size. This sample holds approximately 12,000 clones; under 35% were observed only once. The ten largest clones add up to 15% to 20% of the sample.

The sample taken for sequencing was tumor tissue. The V and J genes are TRBV18 and TRBJ2-5; the D gene remains uncertain. This clonotype was sampled from a female donor with papillary thyroid cancer or a benign thyroid nodule (not recorded which). Some clones in this sample may be carry-over from other donors' samples. The DNA sequence follows: TGTGCCAGCTCATCCAAAGAGGCCCAGTACTTC. This encodes CASSSKEAQYF. When the CDR3 is completed using the reference TRBV18 and TRBJ2-5 genes on either side, the full variable domain is NAGVMQNPRHLVRRRGQEARLRCSPMKGHSHVYWYRQLPEEGLKFMVYLQKENIIDESGMPKERFSAEFPKEGPSILRIQQVVRGDSAAYFCASSSKEAQYFGPGTRLLVL.